The entry below describes one T cell receptor beta chain. This record comes from a study of OX40 agonist ivuxolimab in advanced cancers. The study sampled blood at baseline, cycle 4 day 1, and cycle 7 day 1. Germline trimming cut 5 bases from V and 8 bases from J; bases unmatched to any gene: 10. Germline V gene sequence: CDR1 MDHEN, CDR2 SYDVKM. This CDR3 has 14 residues. Assay used: immunoSEQ multiplex PCR; TCRdb lists only in-frame clones, some missing. The sample records about 19,000 clones, about 83% being singletons. The receptor's source is an adult with an advanced solid tumor such as melanoma, head and neck, liver or kidney cancer. This sequence joins TRBV28 and TRBJ1-2, with 8 bases identical to TRBD1. The sequencing used CD4+ or CD8+ T cells sorted from blood, collected in a trial of the OX40 agonist ivuxolimab. In nucleotides, the CDR3 is TGTGCCAGCAGTCTCTCACCTCAGGGGGCAGGCTACACCTTC. This translates into CASSLSPQGAGYTF.